A single sample is the source of the 7 T cell receptor beta chains below, sequenced in a study of T-cell reconstitution after alpha-beta-depleted transplantation in children. Preparation of the TCRbeta library was carried out with unique molecular identifiers. Using its own MiXCR run on the PCR reads, TCRdb lists one record per CDR3 protein. The sample includes about 900,000 distinct CDR3 sequences, under 30% of them seen just once. The sequencing used PBMCs, mostly from graft donor cells, collected 360 days after TCRalphabeta/CD19-depleted stem cell transplant. The receptors were sampled from a boy under three years old who had a stem cell transplant for SCID, so the T cells may come from the graft donor.

This clonotype occurred a few times. The chain employs TRBV5-6 and TRBJ1-2; 8 nucleotides agree with TRBD1. V lost 0 bases, J lost 5 bases, and 12 bases stayed unmatched. This CDR3 is 17 amino acids long. Germline lookup yields CDR1 SGHDT and CDR2 YYEEEE. The DNA for the CDR3 is TGTGCCAGCAGCTTGGCCAATTCAATGGACAGGGAGTATGGCTACACCTTC. It translates to CASSLANSMDREYGYTF.

The CDR3, as DNA: TGTGCCAGCAGCGTAGCCGGGGGCCAAGTCTACGAGCAGTACTTC. Its translation: CASSVAGGQVYEQYF. The genes are TRBV9 and TRBJ2-7; D assignment may be TRBD1 or TRBD2 (6 bases each). The CDR3 is 15 residues long. Trimming left V 0 bases short and J 3 bases short, with 13 bases between. The germline CDR1 and CDR2 sequences are SGDLS and YYNGEE.

In regard to this clonotype: A much larger clone differs by one base, so this may be a read error. V is TRBV6-6 and J is TRBJ2-1; D gene uncertain. Germline loops: CDR1 MNHNY, CDR2 SVGAGI (reference sequence). V lost 2 bases and J 8 bases, leaving 4 bases between the germline ends. This CDR3 contains 11 residues. The CDR3 DNA reads as TGTGCCAGCAGTTACGGGGATGAGCAGTTCTTC. Protein product: CASSYGDEQFF.

The chain has TRBV4-2 and TRBJ2-1; 8 bases are a match to TRBD2. Germline values: CDR1 LGHNA, CDR2 YNFKEQ. The CDR3 consists of 13 residues. The junction had 6 bases not matched to a gene; V was cut back by 8 bases and J by 6 bases. CDR3 protein: CASAGLAPNEQFF. In DNA, the CDR3 is TGTGCCAGCGCCGGACTAGCCCCCAATGAGCAGTTCTTC.

J is TRBJ2-7 and V is TRBV7-9, with D unclear. This CDR3 region has 14 residues. Germline V CDR1 and CDR2: SEHNR, FQNEAQ (reference sequence). The ends were cut back, 5 bases at V and 5 bases at J, with 16 bases in the middle. The CDR3 loop reads CASSPLDVTHEQYF. The CDR3, as DNA: TGTGCCAGCAGCCCCTTGGATGTGACCCACGAGCAGTACTTC.

The rearrangement joins TRBV6-5 to TRBJ2-2; weak D call: TRBD2 (6 bases). Germline CDR1 and CDR2: MNHEY and SVGAGI. V lost 2 bases to trimming and J lost 1 base, with 11 bases between them. This CDR3 has 16 residues. The CDR3 sequence is CASSYAREMNTGELFF. CDR3 sequence (DNA): TGTGCCAGCAGTTACGCCCGGGAGATGAACACCGGGGAGCTGTTTTTT.

This clonotype was recorded at least ten times. V usage is TRBV6-1 and J usage is TRBJ2-3, with 7 bases that match TRBD1. Trimming at V came to 8 bases and at J to 1 base, leaving 6 bases not matched to a gene. Germline CDR1 is MNHNS and CDR2 is SASEGT. The CDR3 is 14 residues long. This CDR3 reads CASSRGTGTDTQYF. In DNA form, the CDR3 reads TGTGCCAGCTCCAGGGGGACCGGCACAGATACGCAGTATTTT.